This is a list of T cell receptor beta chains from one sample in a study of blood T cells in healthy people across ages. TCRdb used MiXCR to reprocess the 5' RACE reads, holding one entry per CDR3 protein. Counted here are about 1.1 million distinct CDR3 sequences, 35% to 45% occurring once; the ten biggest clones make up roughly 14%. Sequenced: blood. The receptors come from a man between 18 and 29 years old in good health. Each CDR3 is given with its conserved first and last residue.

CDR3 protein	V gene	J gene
CASSYAGGGTFTDTQYF	TRBV6-2/TRBV6-3	TRBJ2-3
CASSLQGTGTEAFF	TRBV5-1	TRBJ1-1
CASSISKNYYGYTF	TRBV6-5	TRBJ1-2
CASSFSGHPSEQYF	TRBV12-3/TRBV12-4	TRBJ2-7
CASSQELDPRRAFF	TRBV14	TRBJ1-1
CAISESRNNEQFF	TRBV10-3	TRBJ2-1
CASSQGAGKETQYF	TRBV4-3	TRBJ2-5
CASRRDEGYERYF	TRBV6-6	TRBJ2-4
CASSPGAQVGNTIYF	TRBV9	TRBJ1-3
CASSHGTVNEKLFF	TRBV12-3/TRBV12-4	TRBJ1-4
CASSLLDRGRGKLNTEAFF	TRBV27	TRBJ1-1
CASSKGPGGMGSSGANVLTF	TRBV21-1	TRBJ2-6
CAISDPSREQVAQYF	TRBV10-3	TRBJ2-5
CASSLIFLAGGNEQFF	TRBV5-1	TRBJ2-1
CASRPFTAYEQYF	TRBV27	TRBJ2-7
CASRVGEEELFF	TRBV2	TRBJ2-2
CASGNREYNEKLFF	TRBV10-2	TRBJ1-4
CASSPPTGGTDTQYF	TRBV12-3/TRBV12-4	TRBJ2-3
CSARGPGPNYGYTF	TRBV20-1	TRBJ1-2
CASSYSTRGKETQYF	TRBV6-5	TRBJ2-5
CASSPYDKETQYF	TRBV5-8	-
CASSWAGKVEQYF	TRBV5-1	TRBJ2-7
CTSSLAIRGGFRGTEAFF	TRBV5-1	TRBJ1-1
CSARLPAGNSPLHF	TRBV20-1	TRBJ1-6
CASSTAESSYNSPLHF	TRBV5-1	TRBJ1-6
CACSFSGGSYNEQFF	TRBV11-2	TRBJ2-1
CASRDRRGGTEAFF	TRBV5-1	TRBJ1-1
CASSLEAEKLFF	TRBV11-2	TRBJ1-4
CASSISHRDQMVGYTF	TRBV7-3	TRBJ1-2
CASSYHRGPSSYEQYF	TRBV6-6	TRBJ2-7
CASSQPGDVTEAFF	TRBV4-2	TRBJ1-1
CASDRGGYTF	TRBV6-5	TRBJ1-2
CASSSTGSEQFF	TRBV7-3	TRBJ2-1
CASTPTRNTGELFF	TRBV7-2	TRBJ2-2
CAISEPPDGQPQHF	TRBV10-3	TRBJ1-5
CASSKTGTSDTQRADTQYF	TRBV2	TRBJ2-3
CSAKWLLLDSYEQYF	TRBV20-1	TRBJ2-7
CSAGLGFPTQETQFF	TRBV20-1	TRBJ2-1
CASSFPGTGSNQPQHF	TRBV12-3/TRBV12-4	TRBJ1-5
CASGGRAYEQYF	TRBV27	TRBJ2-7
CASSGSPSEGELFF	TRBV9	TRBJ2-2
CSARLGRLRREETQYF	TRBV20-1	TRBJ2-5
CATSDLRGSSKETQYF	TRBV24-1	TRBJ2-5
CASSPPERDAGANVLTF	TRBV18	TRBJ2-6
CASSLSGGTGYTF	TRBV4-1	TRBJ1-2